The rows below give T cell receptor beta chains drawn from one sample of a study of blood T cell repertoires in COVID-19. Measured with immunoSEQ multiplex PCR; TCRdb has only the in-frame clones, and not every one. The sample holds 100,000 or so clones, about 77% seen once. What was sequenced was peripheral blood. The receptors were sampled from a woman in her 70s with acute or convalescent COVID-19. CDR3s include the opening cysteine and the closing phenylalanine or tryptophan. D genes are given only for firm matches. Clone size is given for some rows only: seen once, a few or many times, or a class if the clone is expanded.

J	size	V	D	DNA	CDR3
TRBJ1-6	NA	TRBV30	NA	TGTGCCGGAGGTAGGGATTCACCCCTCCACTTT	CAGGRDSPLHF
TRBJ1-5	few	TRBV7-9	TRBD1	TGTGCCAGCAGCCAATGGACAGGGACGAATCAGCCCCAGCATTTT	CASSQWTGTNQPQHF
TRBJ1-2	NA	TRBV18	NA	TGTGCCAGCTCACTCCTCGACAGATCCATTGGGTATGGCTACACCTTC	CASSLLDRSIGYGYTF
TRBJ2-1	NA	TRBV27	TRBD1	TGTGCCAGCAATGATTCAGGGGGCACTGAGCAGTTCTTC	CASNDSGGTEQFF
TRBJ1-1	NA	TRBV2	TRBD1	TGTGCCAGCAGTGTTGGGACAGTTTACGCGAACACTGAAGCTTTCTTT	CASSVGTVYANTEAFF
TRBJ2-6	few	TRBV10-3	TRBD1	TGTGCCATCAGCGCCCAGGGGGCCTCTCTCGGGGCCAACGTCCTGACTTTC	CAISAQGASLGANVLTF
TRBJ2-2	NA	TRBV9	TRBD1	TGTGCCAGCGAGGACAGGGCAGATGGCACCGGGGAGCTGTTTTTT	CASEDRADGTGELFF
TRBJ2-3	NA	TRBV5-5	NA	TGTGCCAGCAGCTTGGAGGCGCGCCGAGGGACAGATACGCAGTATTTT	CASSLEARRGTDTQYF
TRBJ2-1	NA	TRBV7-2	NA	TGTGCCAGCAGCTTAGCGCGGGGAAGCTACAATGAGCAGTTCTTC	CASSLARGSYNEQFF
TRBJ2-1	NA	TRBV5-4	TRBD2	TGTGCCAGCAGTAGCGGGGGGCCGGCCTTCGATGAGCAGTTCTTC	CASSSGGPAFDEQFF
TRBJ1-1	NA	TRBV3-1/TRBV3-2	NA	TGTGCCAGCAGTGGCAGTGATATGAACACTGAAGCTTTCTTT	CASSGSDMNTEAFF
TRBJ2-3	NA	TRBV2	NA	TGTGCCAGCAGTGAAGGGACTTTAGATACGCAGTATTTT	CASSEGTLDTQYF
TRBJ1-1	NA	TRBV6-2/TRBV6-3	TRBD1	TGTGCCAGCAGTCCACAGGGACAGACCACGTTGACAGCTTTCTTT	CASSPQGQTTLTAFF
TRBJ2-3	NA	TRBV5-1	NA	TGCGCCAGCAGTTCAGGGGTTTCGGGGACAGATACGCAGTATTTT	CASSSGVSGTDTQYF
TRBJ2-5	once	TRBV6-5	TRBD1	TGTGCCAGCAGTTACTACAGGGGTAGAGAGACCCAGTACTTC	CASSYYRGRETQYF
TRBJ1-2	NA	TRBV6-6	TRBD1	TGTGCCAGCAGTGGAAGAGGACAGGACGGGTTTAGTGACACCTTC	CASSGRGQDGFSDTF
TRBJ2-1	few	TRBV19	TRBD2	TGTGCCAGTAGTGATACTCTTAGCGGGGGGGTCGACAATGAGCAGTTCTTC	CASSDTLSGGVDNEQFF
TRBJ2-5	NA	TRBV7-2	TRBD2	TGTGCCAGCAGACTAGCGGGGGGATTTGAGACCCAGTACTTC	CASRLAGGFETQYF
TRBJ2-2	NA	TRBV9	NA	TGTGCCAGCAGCGTAGGTAGTAGCTGGCACATCAAAAACACCGGGGAGCTGTTTTTT	CASSVGSSWHIKNTGELFF
TRBJ2-3	few	TRBV6-5	NA	TGTGCCAGCAGCATGGCGGGAGATACGCAGTATTTT	CASSMAGDTQYF
TRBJ1-3	NA	TRBV13	NA	TGTGCCAGCAGCCACAGTCGCTCTGGAAACACCATATATTTT	CASSHSRSGNTIYF
TRBJ1-2	once	TRBV18	TRBD1	TGTGCCAGCTCAGAAATGGACAGGGCCGATGGCTACACCTTC	CASSEMDRADGYTF
TRBJ2-2	NA	TRBV27	TRBD1	TGTGCCAGCAGTAAGGACAGGGGAGACACCGGGGAGCTGTTTTTT	CASSKDRGDTGELFF
TRBJ2-2	few	TRBV11-2	NA	TGTGCCAGCAGCTTAGATCGAGGCGGGGAGCTGTTTTTT	CASSLDRGGELFF
TRBJ1-1	NA	TRBV5-1	NA	TGCGCCAGCAGCTTCAGGCAGCGGCCCATGAACACTGAAGCTTTCTTT	CASSFRQRPMNTEAFF
TRBJ2-1	NA	TRBV7-3	NA	TGTGCCAGCAGCTTGTCGAGCTCCTACAATGAGCAGTTCTTC	CASSLSSSYNEQFF
TRBJ2-1	NA	TRBV27	NA	TGTGCCAGCAGTTCCCTTCAGACTAGGAGCTCCTACAATGAGCAGTTCTTC	CASSSLQTRSSYNEQFF
TRBJ1-2	NA	TRBV28	TRBD1	TGTGCCAGCAGTTCGGAGGGGGCGATAGATGGCTATGGCTACACCTTC	CASSSEGAIDGYGYTF
TRBJ2-3	NA	TRBV9	NA	TGTGCCAGCAGCACACCTAGCACAGATACGCAGTATTTT	CASSTPSTDTQYF
TRBJ1-2	NA	TRBV12-3/TRBV12-4	NA	TGTGCCAGCAGTTTTGGAGAACGCTACACCTTC	CASSFGERYTF
TRBJ1-3	NA	TRBV5-1	NA	TGCGCCAGCAGCCCACAAGCTCCGACAGGAACTGGAAACACCATATATTTT	CASSPQAPTGTGNTIYF
TRBJ1-2	few	TRBV7-9	NA	TGTGCCAGCACCCCCAGGGGAGGGAACTATGGCTACACCTTC	CASTPRGGNYGYTF
TRBJ2-7	NA	TRBV6-5	NA	TGTGCCAGTCGGGACACCGGGTCCTACGAGCAGTACTTC	CASRDTGSYEQYF
TRBJ1-1	NA	TRBV6-6	NA	TGTGCCAGCAGTTATGGCTCCCCCGCACAAGCTTTCTTT	CASSYGSPAQAFF
TRBJ2-1	NA	TRBV7-2	NA	TGTGCCAGCAGCATCCCCGGGACCACCGGGGGGCAGTTCTTC	CASSIPGTTGGQFF
TRBJ2-3	NA	TRBV11-2	NA	TGTGCCAGCAACGACAAGTTTTTTGGCACGCAGTATTTT	CASNDKFFGTQYF
TRBJ2-7	few	TRBV25-1	NA	TGTGCCAGCAGTGCGTCCCCCTACGAGCAGTACTTC	CASSASPYEQYF
TRBJ1-6	NA	TRBV25-1	NA	TGTGCCAGCAGTGAATATTTAGATTCACCCCTCCACTTT	CASSEYLDSPLHF
TRBJ2-1	NA	TRBV7-3	TRBD2	TGTGCCAGCAGCACCTCCGGGACTAACTACAATGAGCAGTTCTTC	CASSTSGTNYNEQFF
TRBJ2-1	once	TRBV5-4	NA	TGTGCCAGCAGCGGGACTTACAATGAGCAGTTCTTC	CASSGTYNEQFF
TRBJ2-2	NA	TRBV5-1	TRBD1	TGCGCCAGCAGACGGGACAGCCTCAACACCGGGGAGCTGTTTTTT	CASRRDSLNTGELFF
TRBJ1-1	NA	TRBV19	NA	TGTGCCAGTAGTATAGTTAGGGGCAGCACTGAAGCTTTCTTT	CASSIVRGSTEAFF
TRBJ1-4	NA	TRBV19	NA	TGTGCCAGTAGTACGGACCGACAGACCGTTAATGAAAAACTGTTTTTT	CASSTDRQTVNEKLFF
TRBJ1-2	NA	TRBV28	NA	TGTGCCAGATCCCAGATCAGGGAGGATGACTATGGCTACACCTTC	CARSQIREDDYGYTF
TRBJ1-5	few	TRBV5-8	NA	TGTGCCAGCAGGAACAGGGTGCAGCCCCAGCATTTT	CASRNRVQPQHF